The 20 T cell receptor beta chains below were found in one sample sequenced in a study of beta chain features in type 1 diabetes. Overall study findings and caveats: There was a moderate but significant shortening of TCRB CDR3s in all four CD4+ subsets of Type 1 diabetes patients.

Since all of the isolated RNA was reverse transcribed, expressed TCRB transcripts were what got sequenced. The protocol was immunoSEQ multiplex PCR, while the TCRdb copy is restricted to in-frame clones and leaves out a portion. The sample carries under 130,000 clones, roughly 28% recorded once. These receptors are not linked to any known antigen. Sequences were obtained from central memory CD4+ T cells from blood. Receptors were obtained from a woman under 30 with type 1 diabetes.

This clone was counted only a few times. The CDR3 coding sequence is TGTGCCTGGAGTCGTCCTGTTGCCGGGACTAGCGGGAGGGCCTCCGAGACCCAGTACTTC. It codes for CAWSRPVAGTSGRASETQYF. The chain couples TRBV30 to TRBJ2-5; the match to TRBD2 covers 16 bases. Germline V lookup: CDR1 GTSNPN, CDR2 SVGIG (reference sequence). This CDR3 has 20 residues. Unmatched junction bases numbered 17, after V lost 2 bases and J lost 5 bases.

The chain combines TRBV18 with TRBJ2-7; possible D gene TRBD2, 6 bases. The CDR3 consists of 14 residues. The germline V and J ends were trimmed by 6 bases and 2 bases, with 14 bases remaining between them. CDR1 is KGHSH, CDR2 LQKENI, per germline. The CDR3 spells CASSRTGRAYEQYV. CDR3 in DNA: TGTGCCAGCTCCCGGACCGGGAGAGCCTACGAGCAGTACGTC.

The chain has TRBV28 and TRBJ2-7; 7 nucleotides align to TRBD1. The CDR3 extends over 17 amino acids. Looked up from germline, CDR1 is MDHEN and CDR2 is SYDVKM. J was trimmed by 7 bases and V by 8 bases; bases with no gene match: 23. The CDR3 spells CASPLPPTGRKVGEQYF. DNA of the CDR3: TGTGCCAGCCCCTTACCCCCGACAGGGCGTAAAGTGGGGGAGCAGTACTTC. The variable domain in full, completed from reference TRBV28 and TRBJ2-7, reads DVKVTQSSRYLVKRTGEKVFLECVQDMDHENMFWYRQDPGLGLRLIYFSYDVKMKEKGDIPEGYSVSREKKERFSLILESASTNQTSMYLCASPLPPTGRKVGEQYFGPGTRLTVT.

This chain joins TRBV6-5 and TRBJ1-2; maybe TRBD1 (6 bases). The CDR3 length is 11 residues. Per germline, CDR1 MNHEY and CDR2 SVGAGI. Between the trimmed V and J ends, which lost 10 bases and 8 bases, there was a span of 14 bases. In nucleotides, the CDR3 is TGTGCCACCAGGACAGTGGGAGGCTACACCTTC. This sequence encodes CATRTVGGYTF.

The CDR3 loop reads CASSLGGRGRGSVYEQYF. CDR3 DNA sequence: TGTGCCAGCAGTTTAGGAGGTCGAGGCAGGGGATCAGTCTACGAGCAGTACTTC. This chain joins TRBV27 and TRBJ2-7, with a possible D match to TRBD1 (6 bases). Per the germline V gene, CDR1 is MNHEY and CDR2 is SMNVEV (reference sequence). V was cut by 2 bases and J by 3 bases, with 23 bases left in between. The CDR3 has 18 amino acids.

The rearrangement joins TRBV7-8 to TRBJ2-1; TRBD2 aligns across 9 bases. The CDR3 totals 17 residues. V shed 1 base and J 10 bases; nucleotides not matched to a gene: 14. Germline V lookup: CDR1 SGHVS, CDR2 FQNEAQ. In DNA form, the CDR3 reads TGTGCCAGCAGCTTAGGAGGAGCTAGCGGGGTCCGGGGGGAGCAGTTCTTC. This translates into CASSLGGASGVRGEQFF.

The V call is TRBV11-2, the J call TRBJ2-3; 8 bases are shared with TRBD2. Germline V gene data show CDR1 as SGHAT and CDR2 as FQNNGV. CDR3 size: 17 residues. Unmatched junction bases numbered 6, after V lost 1 base and J lost 0 bases. In DNA form, the CDR3 reads TGTGCCAGCAGCTTAGGTCTACTAGCGGCGAGCACAGATACGCAGTATTTT. Encoded protein: CASSLGLLAASTDTQYF.

This clone was counted ten times or more. The genes are TRBV30 and TRBJ2-2, with D possibly TRBD1 on 6 matching bases. The CDR3 is made up of 12 amino acids. V lost 2 bases to trimming and J lost 6 bases, with 7 bases between them. CDR1 GTSNPN and CDR2 SVGIG come from the germline V gene (reference sequence). As DNA, the CDR3 is TGTGCCTGGAGTAGGGGGTCCGGGGAGCTGTTTTTT. It specifies CAWSRGSGELFF.

This clone turned up a few times. The V and J genes are TRBV28 and TRBJ1-3, with D possibly TRBD1 on 5 matching bases. V was clipped by 6 bases and J by 0 bases, with 12 bases between them. The V gene's germline CDR1 is MDHEN and CDR2 SYDVKM. CDR3 length: 15 amino acids. The chain's CDR3 is CASSDLGGSGNTIYF. CDR3 DNA: TGTGCCAGCAGCGACTTGGGGGGCTCTGGAAACACCATATATTTT.

The chain joins TRBV2 to TRBJ2-7; 8 nucleotides line up with TRBD1. Germline V CDR1 and CDR2: SNHLY, FYNNEI. The V segment lost 7 bases and the J segment 6 bases; nucleotides outside the gene matches: 14. The CDR3 contains 15 residues. CDR3 amino acids: CASTPRRQGAGEQYF. The CDR3 DNA follows: TGTGCCAGCACCCCCAGGCGGCAGGGGGCAGGCGAGCAGTACTTC. Full variable domain (rest looked up from reference TRBV2 and TRBJ2-7): EPEVTQTPSHQVTQMGQEVILRCVPISNHLYFYWYRQILGQKVEFLVSFYNNEISEKSEIFDDQFSVERPDGSNFTLKIRSTKLEDSAMYFCASTPRRQGAGEQYFGPGTRLTVT.

There are a few counts of this clone. The chain links TRBV6-5 to TRBJ2-1; maybe TRBD1 (5 bases). The CDR3 is made up of 15 amino acids. Trimming left V 0 bases short and J 2 bases short, with 8 bases between. Germline CDR1 reads MNHEY; CDR2 reads SVGAGI. The CDR3 region is CASSYSVRAYNEQFF. CDR3 coding DNA: TGTGCCAGCAGTTACTCGGTCAGGGCCTACAATGAGCAGTTCTTC.

The chain joins TRBV5-1 to TRBJ1-2, with TRBD1 matching 8 bases. Trimming removed 2 bases from V and 6 bases from J; junction bases left unmatched: 6. Germline V gene sequence: CDR1 SGHRS, CDR2 YFSETQ. The CDR3 covers 14 residues. CDR3 bases: TGCGCCAGCAGCTTAGGACAGGGTGATAATGGCTACACCTTC. Translating it yields CASSLGQGDNGYTF. The variable domain in full, with the rest retrieved from reference TRBV5-1 and TRBJ1-2, is KAGVTQTPRYLIKTRGQQVTLSCSPISGHRSVSWYQQTPGQGLQFLFEYFSETQRNKGNFPGRFSGRQFSNSRSEMNVSTLELGDSALYLCASSLGQGDNGYTFGSGTRLTVV.

The chain is built from TRBV6-5 and TRBJ2-3; D perhaps matches TRBD2 (6 bases). V shed 7 bases and J shed 4 bases, with 18 bases lying between them. CDR1 is MNHEY and CDR2 is SVGAGI in the germline V gene. This CDR3 is built from 15 residues. CDR3 loop: CASTQWGEYPDTQYF. The CDR3 DNA follows: TGTGCCAGCACCCAATGGGGGGAGTACCCAGATACGCAGTATTTT.

The sample holds a few counts of this clone. The J gene is TRBJ2-4, the V gene TRBV28, with D unresolved. Per germline, CDR1 MDHEN and CDR2 SYDVKM. The CDR3 is 13 residues long. Trimming took off 4 bases at V and 7 bases at J, with 11 bases between the two ends. The CDR3: CASSSRQRNIQYF. As DNA, the CDR3 is TGTGCCAGCAGTTCCCGTCAGAGGAACATTCAGTACTTC.

This clone was detected a few times. V is TRBV2 and J is TRBJ1-5; D ambiguous. The CDR3 is made up of 16 amino acids. The germline V gene encodes CDR1 SNHLY and CDR2 FYNNEI. Trimming took 7 bases from V and 1 from J, leaving 17 bases between them. The CDR3 loop is CASTNRPGGSNQPQHF. CDR3 nucleotides: TGTGCCAGCACCAACCGGCCGGGCGGGAGCAATCAGCCCCAGCATTTT.

CDR3 loop: CASSLRTGRDYGYTF. CDR3 nucleotide sequence: TGCGCCAGCAGCTTAAGGACAGGCAGGGACTATGGCTACACCTTC. The chain is built from TRBV5-1 and TRBJ1-2, with 7 bases that match TRBD1. CDR1 and CDR2 from the germline V gene are SGHRS and YFSETQ. Trimming cost V 2 bases and J 3 bases; bases outside gene matches: 7. CDR3 length: 15 residues.

The chain has TRBV27 and TRBJ1-3, with a possible D match to TRBD1 (5 bases). CDR3 size: 14 residues. Germline V gene sequence: CDR1 MNHEY, CDR2 SMNVEV (reference sequence). V was shortened by 5 bases and J by 2 bases, with 10 bases between the two germline ends. The CDR3, as DNA: TGTGCCAGCAGTCCACAGGTGACTGGAAACACCATATATTTT. As protein: CASSPQVTGNTIYF.

V is TRBV7-9 and J is TRBJ2-3; TRBD2 is a possible D gene (6 bases). The CDR3 extends over 15 amino acids. Trimming cost V 1 base and J 2 bases, with 10 bases left between them. Germline assignment: CDR1 SEHNR and CDR2 FQNEAQ (reference sequence). CDR3 bases: TGTGCCAGCAGCTTAGGGGGACTCCACACAGATACGCAGTATTTT. Translating it yields CASSLGGLHTDTQYF.

This chain uses TRBV27 with TRBJ1-1; 9 bases fit TRBD1. The length of the CDR3 is 16 residues. Losses at the gene ends were 1 base for V and 5 bases for J; bases not matched to a gene: 8. In germline, CDR1 is MNHEY, CDR2 SMNVEV (reference sequence). CDR3 sequence: CASSLFKNRGLTEAFF. The CDR3 nucleotides read TGTGCCAGCAGTTTATTCAAAAACAGGGGGCTAACTGAAGCTTTCTTT.

This clone has only a few counts. The rearrangement uses TRBV6-5 and TRBJ1-2; 7 bases match TRBD1. The germline V gene has CDR1 MNHEY and CDR2 SVGAGI. With 4 bases clipped from V and 4 bases from J, the junction kept 3 bases outside the gene matches. The CDR3 spans 13 residues. The CDR3 DNA follows: TGTGCCAGCAGTTCCAGGGGGTCCTATGGCTACACCTTC. Its protein product is CASSSRGSYGYTF.